Following are 32 T cell receptor beta chains from one sample sequenced in a study of shared clonotypes between healthy human individuals. Profiling relied on immunoSEQ multiplex PCR, and the TCRdb table lists in-frame clones only, not all of them. Here the sample spans about 2.2 million clones, approximately 94% being singletons. Selected positively for CCR7 and CD45RO-negative, naive CD8 cells excluded terminally differentiated effector memory CD45RA+ cells. Specimen: naive CD8+ T cells from PBMCs. All receptors come from a man aged 18-30 years in good health. Some clones in this sample may be carry-over from other donors' samples.

Points on this clone: The sample has other DNA sequences that encode this CDR3 too. CDR3 in amino acids: CASSTNYGYTF. Here the CDR3 DNA reads TGTGCCAGCAGTACTAACTATGGCTACACCTTC. The rearrangement joins TRBV28 to TRBJ1-2; no reliable D call. Trimming shortened V by 5 bases and J by 0 bases, and 1 base separated the two germline ends. This CDR3 comprises 11 residues. From germline, CDR1 is MDHEN and CDR2 SYDVKM.

In the case of this clone: A read error may account for a junction end that differs from germline. The rearrangement links TRBV7-9 to TRBJ1-1; D might be TRBD1 (5 bases). CDR1 is SEHNR, CDR2 FQNEAQ, per germline (reference sequence). The CDR3 consists of 14 residues. CDR3 sequence: CASSQVGLNTEAFF. In DNA, the CDR3 is TGCGCCAGCAGCCAAGTGGGGCTGAACACTGAAGCTTTCTTT.

This clone occurred once. This chain uses TRBV27 with TRBJ1-3; 11 bases are a match to TRBD1. J was trimmed by 7 bases and V by 5 bases; bases with no gene match: 16. Germline V gene data show CDR1 as MNHEY and CDR2 as SMNVEV (reference sequence). This CDR3 is built from 18 residues. Written as DNA, the CDR3 is TGTGCCAGCAGTCCCCAAGACATGCCGGGACAGGGGGTGAACACCATATATTTT. Translated, it gives CASSPQDMPGQGVNTIYF.

The chain carries TRBV16 and TRBJ1-1; weak D call: TRBD1 (5 bases). The germline CDR1 and CDR2 sequences are KGHSY and FQNENV. This CDR3 has 16 residues. Trimming pared 1 base from V and 6 bases from J, leaving 18 bases between. CDR3 nucleotide sequence: TGTGCCAGCAGCCAATTGAAGGGTCAGGGAAAGGCTGAAGCTTTCTTT. The encoded protein is CASSQLKGQGKAEAFF.

This clone has a single count. The chain uses TRBV16 and TRBJ2-1; D ambiguous. Germline CDR1 is KGHSY and CDR2 is FQNENV. This CDR3 contains 11 residues. Deletions cut 3 bases from V and 4 bases from J, with 1 base between. In DNA form, the CDR3 reads TGTGCCAGCAGCCAGTACAATGAGCAGTTCTTC. It encodes CASSQYNEQFF. The variable domain in full, completed from reference TRBV16 and TRBJ2-1, reads GEEVAQTPKHLVRGEGQKAKLYCAPIKGHSYVFWYQQVLKNEFKFLISFQNENVFDETGMPKERFSAKCLPNSPCSLEIQATKLEDSAVYFCASSQYNEQFFGPGTRLTVL.

The genes are TRBV28 and TRBJ2-7; D assignment may be TRBD1 or TRBD2 (6 bases each). Germline V gene data show CDR1 as MDHEN and CDR2 as SYDVKM. Trimming pared 6 bases from V and 6 bases from J, leaving 24 bases between. The CDR3 runs 16 residues. In nucleotides, the CDR3 is TGTGCCAGCAGCCCCGGGGGCGGGCTACAGGGCGGCGAGCAGTACTTC. This sequence encodes CASSPGGGLQGGEQYF.

The chain links TRBV15 to TRBJ2-7, with 9 nucleotides matching TRBD2. Germline CDR1 LNHNV, CDR2 YYDKDF (reference sequence). With V trimmed by 0 bases and J by 2 bases, 8 bases remained unmatched. CDR3 size: 17 residues. The chain's CDR3 is CATSRDLQLAGTYEQYF. DNA of the CDR3: TGTGCCACCAGCAGAGATCTCCAACTAGCGGGTACCTACGAGCAGTACTTC.

This chain connects TRBV19 to TRBJ1-5; 8 bases align to TRBD1. The CDR3 runs to 15 residues. The germline CDR1 and CDR2 sequences are LNHDA and SQIVND (reference sequence). V was pared by 6 bases and J by 0 bases, with 4 bases of the junction left unmatched. CDR3 DNA sequence: TGTGCCAGTAGAGGGACAGGTTCTAGCAATCAGCCCCAGCATTTT. It translates to CASRGTGSSNQPQHF. Together with reference TRBV19 and TRBJ1-5, the CDR3 gives the full variable domain: DGGITQSPKYLFRKEGQNVTLSCEQNLNHDAMYWYRQDPGQGLRLIYYSQIVNDFQKGDIAEGYSVSREKKESFPLTVTSAQKNPTAFYLCASRGTGSSNQPQHFGDGTRLSIL.

The chain joins TRBV19 to TRBJ2-2; D is unclear. Germline CDR1 LNHDA, CDR2 SQIVND (reference sequence). This CDR3 region has 11 residues. Trimming left V 6 bases short and J 7 bases short, with 6 bases between. For the CDR3, the DNA is TGTGCCAGTAGGTTGGGCGGGGAGCTGTTTTTT. Translated: CASRLGGELFF.

V gene TRBV6-5 combines with J gene TRBJ2-7; either TRBD1 or TRBD2 may fit D (5 bases each). With 0 bases removed from V and 6 bases from J, the gap between germline ends came to 12 bases. Germline-derived CDR1 and CDR2 are MNHEY and SVGAGI. The CDR3 is 14 residues long. For the CDR3, the DNA is TGTGCCAGCAGTTACTCGGCACAGGAGGTCGAGCAGTACTTC. Residues: CASSYSAQEVEQYF.

The V and J genes are TRBV6-6 and TRBJ1-5, with D tentatively TRBD1 (5 bases). Germline-derived CDR1 and CDR2 are MNHNY and SVGAGI (reference sequence). This CDR3 contains 14 residues. Trimming left V 6 bases short and J 3 bases short, with 12 bases between. CDR3 sequence: CASRDPGSNQPQHF. CDR3 in DNA: TGTGCCAGCAGGGACCCAGGGTCCAATCAGCCCCAGCATTTT.

V is TRBV28 and J is TRBJ2-1; TRBD2 aligns across 10 bases. The CDR3 has 17 residues. With V trimmed by 3 bases and J by 4 bases, 9 bases remained unmatched. The germline V gene encodes CDR1 MDHEN and CDR2 SYDVKM. The CDR3 DNA reads TGTGCCAGCAGTTTTATTCGAGCGGGAGGGGGGTACAATGAGCAGTTCTTC. It translates to CASSFIRAGGGYNEQFF.

The CDR3 nucleotides read TGTGCCAGCAGCTATACCGGGACAGCGACCCATGAGCAGTTCTTC. Protein: CASSYTGTATHEQFF. This sequence joins TRBV4-2 and TRBJ2-1; 7 nucleotides align to TRBD1. In germline, CDR1 is LGHNA, CDR2 YNFKEQ. V was clipped by 5 bases and J by 8 bases; unmatched bases: 12. The length of the CDR3 is 15 residues.

The chain has TRBV10-2 and TRBJ1-1, with D possibly being TRBD1 (5 bases). This CDR3 region has 15 residues. V lost 8 bases to trimming and J lost 4 bases, with 20 bases between them. Germline CDR1 and CDR2: WSHSY and SAAADI. CDR3 in amino acids: CASAGEARVVTEAFF. The DNA of the CDR3 is TGCGCCAGCGCGGGGGAGGCCAGGGTCGTCACTGAAGCTTTCTTT.

V and J are TRBV29-1 and TRBJ2-3; D unresolved. V dropped 4 bases and J dropped 10 bases, with 6 bases sitting between them. This CDR3 spans 9 amino acids. In germline, CDR1 is SQVTM, CDR2 ANQGSEA. CDR3 sequence: CSVVGAQYF. The CDR3 bases are TGCAGCGTTGTTGGCGCGCAGTATTTT.

V gene TRBV27 combines with J gene TRBJ2-1; 9 positions match TRBD2. The CDR3 is made up of 19 amino acids. In germline, CDR1 is MNHEY, CDR2 SMNVEV (reference sequence). Losses at the gene ends were 4 bases for V and 4 bases for J; bases not matched to a gene: 17. The CDR3, as DNA: TGTGCCAGCAGTTCTTTATTAGGGGCCGGCGGGAGGGCGTACAATGAGCAGTTCTTC. The encoded protein is CASSSLLGAGGRAYNEQFF.

This clone showed up just once. The sample contains more than one DNA sequence encoding this CDR3. CDR3: CASSSGRNYGYTF. Here the CDR3 DNA reads TGTGCCAGCAGTTCTGGACGGAACTATGGCTACACCTTC. The rearrangement uses TRBV27 and TRBJ1-2; D is unresolved. Germline V CDR1 and CDR2: MNHEY, SMNVEV (reference sequence). The CDR3 is 13 amino acids. Trimming stripped 4 bases from V and 2 bases from J, with 8 bases between.

The V call is TRBV25-1, the J call TRBJ2-5; D ambiguous. Trimming took 2 bases from V and 2 from J, leaving 6 bases between them. The CDR3 is 13 amino acids. Germline assignment: CDR1 MGHDK and CDR2 SYGVNS. CDR3 sequence: CASSEGEQETQYF. The DNA of the CDR3 is TGTGCCAGCAGTGAAGGGGAACAAGAGACCCAGTACTTC.

The V gene is TRBV11-2, the J gene TRBJ2-2; D not certain. This CDR3 has 17 residues. Germline CDR1 reads SGHAT; CDR2 reads FQNNGV. V was trimmed by 1 base and J by 4 bases, leaving 16 bases between them. CDR3 residues: CASSLAPKPQSTGELFF. The CDR3 DNA is TGTGCCAGCAGCTTAGCCCCCAAGCCCCAGTCCACCGGGGAGCTGTTTTTT.

The chain is built from TRBV27 and TRBJ1-4, with D unresolved. Germline CDR1 MNHEY, CDR2 SMNVEV (reference sequence). Between the trimmed V and J ends, which lost 5 bases and 4 bases, there was a span of 11 bases. CDR3 size: 14 residues. The CDR3 region has the DNA TGTGCCAGCAGTCCGTGGGGTTTTAATGAAAAACTGTTTTTT. This encodes CASSPWGFNEKLFF.

V and J are TRBV6-5 and TRBJ1-5, with D tentatively TRBD1 (6 bases). Germline-derived CDR1 and CDR2 are MNHEY and SVGAGI. Deletions cut 6 bases from V and 1 base from J, with 13 bases between. The CDR3 is 15 residues long. This CDR3 is CASSPDRWSNQPQHF. Here the CDR3 DNA reads TGTGCCAGCAGCCCCGACAGGTGGAGCAATCAGCCCCAGCATTTT.

CDR3: CASSSTRLLAGVSTDTQYF. The CDR3 DNA follows: TGTGCCAGCAGCTCCACAAGACTACTAGCGGGGGTGAGCACAGATACGCAGTATTTT. The chain has TRBV5-8 and TRBJ2-3, with 11 bases lining up with TRBD2. V shed 3 bases, J shed 0 bases, and the junction held 12 bases outside the gene matches. This CDR3 has 19 residues. The germline V gene encodes CDR1 SGHTS and CDR2 YDEGEE.

V is TRBV7-2 and J is TRBJ2-5, with unresolved D. The CDR3 has 15 residues. Trimming removed 1 base at V and 3 bases at J, with 12 bases between. Germline assignment: CDR1 SGHTA and CDR2 FQGNSA. CDR3 sequence (DNA): TGTGCCAGCAGCTTAGGGGCAGGCCTGGAAGAGACCCAGTACTTC. This gives the protein CASSLGAGLEETQYF.

V is TRBV5-4 and J is TRBJ2-5, with 8 bases lining up with TRBD2. Germline values: CDR1 SGHNT, CDR2 YYREEE (reference sequence). This CDR3 has 15 residues. V gave up 5 bases and J gave up 2 bases; unmatched junction bases: 8. CDR3 amino acids: CASSGGTRLQETQYF. CDR3 DNA: TGTGCCAGCAGTGGGGGGACTAGGCTTCAAGAGACCCAGTACTTC.

V gene TRBV7-7 combines with J gene TRBJ2-1; no reliable D call. The CDR3 is 13 residues long. V was pared by 1 base and J by 5 bases, with 6 bases between. Germline V gives CDR1 SSHAT, CDR2 FNYEAQ (reference sequence). CDR3 DNA sequence: TGTGCCAGCAGCTTAGTCGGTGACAATGAGCAGTTCTTC. Amino acids: CASSLVGDNEQFF.

The chain joins TRBV25-1 to TRBJ2-1; weak D call: TRBD2 (5 bases). The CDR3 sequence is 14 residues long. In germline, CDR1 is MGHDK, CDR2 SYGVNS. V lost 1 base, J lost 8 bases, and 12 bases lay in between. The CDR3 loop reads CASSEFPGLDEQFF. CDR3 in DNA: TGTGCCAGCAGTGAATTTCCGGGGTTAGATGAGCAGTTCTTC. Combining the CDR3 with reference TRBV25-1 and TRBJ2-1 gives the whole variable domain EADIYQTPRYLVIGTGKKITLECSQTMGHDKMYWYQQDPGMELHLIHYSYGVNSTEKGDLSSESTVSRIRTEHFPLTLESARPSHTSQYLCASSEFPGLDEQFFGPGTRLTVL.

The chain joins TRBV7-6 to TRBJ2-1; D unresolved. Trimming cost V 5 bases and J 10 bases, with 15 bases left between them. The germline V gene encodes CDR1 SGHVS and CDR2 FNYEAQ. The CDR3 loop spans 13 amino acids. CDR3 loop: CASSTSPNVEQFF. CDR3 nucleotides: TGTGCCAGCAGCACCTCCCCCAATGTGGAGCAGTTCTTC.

This clone has a single count. The same CDR3 also results from other DNA sequences found in this sample. The chain recombines TRBV18 with TRBJ2-1; TRBD2 matches at 12 bases. Trimming at V came to 0 bases and at J to 2 bases, leaving 2 bases not matched to a gene. The CDR3 runs to 17 residues. CDR1 KGHSH and CDR2 LQKENI come from the germline V gene. CDR3: CASSPPGLAGTYNEQFF. CDR3 nucleotides: TGTGCCAGCTCACCACCGGGACTAGCGGGCACCTACAATGAGCAGTTCTTC.

The rearrangement uses TRBV19 and TRBJ2-3, with 7 bases that match TRBD2. Germline V lookup: CDR1 LNHDA, CDR2 SQIVND (reference sequence). The CDR3 length is 15 residues. For the CDR3, the DNA is TGTGCAACGGCCCGAGTGCGGGAGTTCACAGATACGCAGTATTTT. Translation gives CATARVREFTDTQYF.

The genes are TRBV19 and TRBJ1-1; TRBD1 aligns across 7 bases. The CDR3 consists of 17 residues. Germline values: CDR1 LNHDA, CDR2 SQIVND (reference sequence). V gave up 3 bases and J gave up 4 bases; unmatched junction bases: 14. In DNA, the CDR3 is TGTGCCAGTAGTATTTTTTTCAAGGGGGCCTGGATCACTGAAGCTTTCTTT. It yields the protein CASSIFFKGAWITEAFF.

V usage is TRBV11-1 and J usage is TRBJ2-5; tentatively, D is TRBD2 (6 bases). The germline V gene has CDR1 SGHAT and CDR2 FQDESV (reference sequence). The V end was cut by 4 bases, the J end by 4 bases, with 19 bases between. CDR3 length: 16 amino acids. Here the CDR3 reads CASSWTSGGTPETQYF. CDR3 in DNA: TGTGCCAGCAGCTGGACGAGCGGAGGGACCCCAGAGACCCAGTACTTC.

The chain couples TRBV7-2 to TRBJ2-7, with D maybe TRBD1 (5 bases). CDR1 is SGHTA, CDR2 FQGNSA, per germline. The CDR3 loop spans 13 amino acids. The V end lost 3 bases, the J end lost 3 bases, and 9 bases lay between the germline ends. In DNA form, the CDR3 reads TGTGCCAGCAGCTTGGGCAGGGACTACGAGCAGTACTTC. Protein: CASSLGRDYEQYF.